This TCR beta chain originates from a study of blood T cell repertoires in COVID-19 (dated by TCRdb to 2020 to 2021). With regard to the full study: The collaborator samples originated in the United States, Italy and Spain and spanned the acute and convalescent phases of COVID-19. The prospective study material was composed of cDNA or gDNA derived from T cells, B-cell-depleted T cells, or PBMCs. Deeply sampled blood TCRbeta repertoires from subjects exposed to, actively infected with, or recovered from COVID-19 were included in the dataset. A freely available public database, intended as a resource for researchers studying the immune response to SARS-CoV-2, is where the repertoires were released. The samples were drawn from the first 160 participants of the ongoing ImmuneRACE study and from 950 to 1,500 subjects provided by 6 global collaborators. Sample metadata almost always included a de-identified subject ID, COVID-19 status, age in years and sex. Where available, HLA class I and class II types were taken from metadata supplied by the sample provider and were not determined by assay-based typing. General findings and caveats noted by the study authors: The quantity of clinical and demographic metadata differed by source and by participant and was supplied without curation.

Including cysteine and phenylalanine, the CDR3 has 14 amino acids. The DNA shown is the 42-base CDR3, in frame from base 1. CDR1 and CDR2 (MDHEN, SYDVKM) derive from the germline V gene. The junction shows trimming of 6 bases on V and 3 bases on J, and the gene matches do not reach 6 bases of it. In Seattle, one collaborating source enrolled patients while the infection was active and tracked those patients longitudinally over the course of disease. Collaborating institutions collected whole blood in K2EDTA tubes following their own protocols. For TCRbeta analysis, collaborators shipped samples as frozen whole blood, isolated PBMCs, or DNA extracted from either of those sample types. The immunoSEQ Assay, a bias-controlled multiplex PCR, was used to amplify TCRbeta CDR3 regions from genomic DNA. Per the original workflow: Nucleated cell counts per sample were estimated from amplification of reference gene primers within the assay. To quantify the absolute abundance of each unique TCRbeta CDR3 rearrangement, sequence reads were collapsed and filtered. For each sample, productive Simpson clonality was calculated as the square root of Simpson's diversity index across productive rearrangements. Drawn from immuneACCESS, this table holds only the in-frame rearrangements with V and J called that TCRdb kept. Clones are partly lost; checked studies trace under half to an unresolved V gene and leave the rest unexplained. D and trimming were read from the DNA, whereas the V and J calls and clone size are those reported in that table. The sample table shows under 200,000 clones, and around 74% are seen once. 8.1% of the sample rests with the top ten.

As for this clone: Its binding antigen is unknown. The record has no base qualities; no much larger clone is one base away.

Sequencing was done on a sample of peripheral blood. The rearrangement joined TRBV28 to TRBJ1-2, and 8 junctional nucleotides match TRBD1. This receptor was obtained from an older woman with COVID-19, enrolled during active disease. In nucleotides, the sequence is TGTGCCAGCAGGAAATTGGGACAGGACTATGGCTACACCTTC. This codes for CASRKLGQDYGYTF.